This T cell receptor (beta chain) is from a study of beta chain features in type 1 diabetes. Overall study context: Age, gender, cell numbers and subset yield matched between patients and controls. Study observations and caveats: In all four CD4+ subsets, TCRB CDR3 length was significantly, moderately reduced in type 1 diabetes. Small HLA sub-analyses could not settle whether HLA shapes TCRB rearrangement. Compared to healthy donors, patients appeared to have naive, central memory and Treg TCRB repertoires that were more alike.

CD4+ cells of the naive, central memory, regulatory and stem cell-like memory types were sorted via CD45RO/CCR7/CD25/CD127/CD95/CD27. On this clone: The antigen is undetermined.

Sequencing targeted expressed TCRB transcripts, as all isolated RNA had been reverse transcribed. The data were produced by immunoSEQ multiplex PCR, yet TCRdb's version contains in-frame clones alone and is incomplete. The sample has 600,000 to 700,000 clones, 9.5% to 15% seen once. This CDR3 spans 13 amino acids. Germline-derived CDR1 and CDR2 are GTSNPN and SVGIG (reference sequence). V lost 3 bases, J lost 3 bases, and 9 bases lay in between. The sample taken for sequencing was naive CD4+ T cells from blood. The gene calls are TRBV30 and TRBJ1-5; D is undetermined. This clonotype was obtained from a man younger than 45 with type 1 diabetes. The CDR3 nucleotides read TGTGCCTGGAGCGGGCATCTCAATCAGCCCCAGCATTTT. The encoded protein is CAWSGHLNQPQHF.